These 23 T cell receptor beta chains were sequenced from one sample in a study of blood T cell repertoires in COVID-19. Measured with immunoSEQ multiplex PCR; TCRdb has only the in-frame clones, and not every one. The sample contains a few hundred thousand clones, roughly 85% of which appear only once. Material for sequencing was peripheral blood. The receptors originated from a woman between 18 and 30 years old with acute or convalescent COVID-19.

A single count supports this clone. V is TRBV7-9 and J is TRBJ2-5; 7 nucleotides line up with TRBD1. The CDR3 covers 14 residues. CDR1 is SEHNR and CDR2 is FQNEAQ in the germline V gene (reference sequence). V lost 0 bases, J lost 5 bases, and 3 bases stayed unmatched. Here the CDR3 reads CASSLARGLETQYF. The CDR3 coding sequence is TGTGCCAGCAGCTTAGCGAGGGGGCTGGAGACCCAGTACTTC.

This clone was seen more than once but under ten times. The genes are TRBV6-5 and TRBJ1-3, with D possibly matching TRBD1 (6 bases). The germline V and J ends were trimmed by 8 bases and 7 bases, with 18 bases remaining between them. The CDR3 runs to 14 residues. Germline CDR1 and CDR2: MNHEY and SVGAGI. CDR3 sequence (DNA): TGTGCCAGCGGTACAGGGCGTGACAGGAACACCATATATTTT. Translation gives CASGTGRDRNTIYF.

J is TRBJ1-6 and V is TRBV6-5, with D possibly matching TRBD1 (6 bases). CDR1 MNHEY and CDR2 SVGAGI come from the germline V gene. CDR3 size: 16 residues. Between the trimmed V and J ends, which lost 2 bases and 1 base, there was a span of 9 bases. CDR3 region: CASSYRGGSYNSPLHF. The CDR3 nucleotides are TGTGCCAGCAGTTACCGAGGGGGATCCTATAATTCACCCCTCCACTTT.

The chain's CDR3 is CASSSTGGGEQYF. In nucleotides, the CDR3 is TGCGCCAGCAGCTCTACAGGGGGTGGGGAGCAGTACTTC. The chain is built from TRBV5-1 and TRBJ2-7, with 8 bases identical to TRBD1. J was trimmed by 7 bases and V by 3 bases; bases with no gene match: 6. Looked up from germline, CDR1 is SGHRS and CDR2 is YFSETQ. The CDR3 consists of 13 residues.

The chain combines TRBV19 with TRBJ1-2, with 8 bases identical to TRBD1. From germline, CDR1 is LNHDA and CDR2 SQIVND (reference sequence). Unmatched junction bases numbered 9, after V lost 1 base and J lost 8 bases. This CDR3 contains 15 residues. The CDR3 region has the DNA TGTGCCAGTAGTATAGCCCTTGGACAGGGTCGCGGCTACACCTTC. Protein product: CASSIALGQGRGYTF.

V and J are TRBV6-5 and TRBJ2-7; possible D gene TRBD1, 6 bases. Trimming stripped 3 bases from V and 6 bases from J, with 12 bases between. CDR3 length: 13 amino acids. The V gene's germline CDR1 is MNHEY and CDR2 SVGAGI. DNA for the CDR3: TGTGCCAGCAGTTATTCAGGGGTTAGCGAGCAGTACTTC. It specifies CASSYSGVSEQYF.

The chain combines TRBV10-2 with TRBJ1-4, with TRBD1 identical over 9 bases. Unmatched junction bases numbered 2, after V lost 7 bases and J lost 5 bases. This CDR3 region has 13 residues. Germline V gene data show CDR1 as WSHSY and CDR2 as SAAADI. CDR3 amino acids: CASTGTGNEKLFF. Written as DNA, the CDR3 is TGCGCCAGCACCGGGACAGGGAATGAAAAACTGTTTTTT.

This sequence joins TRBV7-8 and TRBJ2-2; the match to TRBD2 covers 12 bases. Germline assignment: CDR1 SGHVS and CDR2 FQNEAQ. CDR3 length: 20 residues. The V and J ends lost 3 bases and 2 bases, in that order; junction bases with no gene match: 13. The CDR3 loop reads CASSFYRPSGRATNTGELFF. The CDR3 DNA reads TGTGCCAGCAGCTTTTACCGGCCTAGCGGGAGGGCCACTAACACCGGGGAGCTGTTTTTT.

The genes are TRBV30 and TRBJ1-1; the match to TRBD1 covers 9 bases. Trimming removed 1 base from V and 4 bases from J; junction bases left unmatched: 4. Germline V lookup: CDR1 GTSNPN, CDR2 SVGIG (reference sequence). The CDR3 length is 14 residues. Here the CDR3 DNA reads TGTGCCTGGAGTGCCCGGGACAGGGTCACTGAAGCTTTCTTT. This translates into CAWSARDRVTEAFF. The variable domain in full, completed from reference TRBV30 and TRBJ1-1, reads SQTIHQWPATLVQPVGSPLSLECTVEGTSNPNLYWYRQAAGRGLQLLFYSVGIGQISSEVPQNLSASRPQDRQFILSSKKLLLSDSGFYLCAWSARDRVTEAFFGQGTRLTVV.

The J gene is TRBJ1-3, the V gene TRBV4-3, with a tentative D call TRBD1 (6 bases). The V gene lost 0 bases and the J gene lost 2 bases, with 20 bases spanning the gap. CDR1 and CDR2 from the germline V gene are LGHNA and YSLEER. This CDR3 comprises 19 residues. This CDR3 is CASSQDPLPTGSTGNTIYF. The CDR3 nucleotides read TGCGCCAGCAGCCAAGATCCCCTTCCGACAGGCAGCACTGGAAACACCATATATTTT.

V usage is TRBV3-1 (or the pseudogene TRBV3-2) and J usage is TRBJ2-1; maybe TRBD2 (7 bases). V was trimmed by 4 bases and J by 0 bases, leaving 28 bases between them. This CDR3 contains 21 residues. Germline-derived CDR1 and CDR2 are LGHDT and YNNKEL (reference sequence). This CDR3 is CASSPKSWGRGGPSSYNEQFF. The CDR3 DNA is TGTGCCAGCAGCCCCAAGAGTTGGGGGAGGGGGGGCCCAAGCTCCTACAATGAGCAGTTCTTC.

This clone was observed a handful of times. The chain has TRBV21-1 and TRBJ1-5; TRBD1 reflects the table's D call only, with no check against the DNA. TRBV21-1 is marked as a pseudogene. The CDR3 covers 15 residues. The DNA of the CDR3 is TGTGCCAGCAGGTTTGGACAGTTTGGCAATCAGCCCCAGCATTTT. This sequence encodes CASRFGQFGNQPQHF.

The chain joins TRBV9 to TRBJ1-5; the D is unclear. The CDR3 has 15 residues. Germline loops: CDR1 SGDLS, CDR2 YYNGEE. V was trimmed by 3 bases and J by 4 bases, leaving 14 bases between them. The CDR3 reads CASSAEETVNQPQHF. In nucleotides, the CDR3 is TGTGCCAGCAGCGCTGAGGAGACCGTAAATCAGCCCCAGCATTTT.

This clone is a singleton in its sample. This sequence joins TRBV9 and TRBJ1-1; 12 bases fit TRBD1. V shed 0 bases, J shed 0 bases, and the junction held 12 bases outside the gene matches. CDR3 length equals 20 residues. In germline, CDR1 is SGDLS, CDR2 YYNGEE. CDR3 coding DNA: TGTGCCAGCAGCGTAGTGGGACAGGGGGCGATTTCGAGCATGAACACTGAAGCTTTCTTT. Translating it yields CASSVVGQGAISSMNTEAFF.

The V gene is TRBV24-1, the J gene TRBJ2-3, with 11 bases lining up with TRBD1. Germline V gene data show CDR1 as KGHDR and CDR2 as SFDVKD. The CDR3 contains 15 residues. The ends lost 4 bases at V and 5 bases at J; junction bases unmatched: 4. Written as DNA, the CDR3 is TGTGCCACCAGTGAGAGGACAGGGGGCAAAGATACGCAGTATTTT. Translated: CATSERTGGKDTQYF.

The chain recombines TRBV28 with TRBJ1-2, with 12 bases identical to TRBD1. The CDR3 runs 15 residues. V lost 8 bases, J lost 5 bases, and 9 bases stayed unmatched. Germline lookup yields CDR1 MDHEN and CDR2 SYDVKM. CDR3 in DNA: TGTGCCAGCTCCCAACCGGGACAGGGGGCTTATGGCTACACCTTC. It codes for CASSQPGQGAYGYTF.

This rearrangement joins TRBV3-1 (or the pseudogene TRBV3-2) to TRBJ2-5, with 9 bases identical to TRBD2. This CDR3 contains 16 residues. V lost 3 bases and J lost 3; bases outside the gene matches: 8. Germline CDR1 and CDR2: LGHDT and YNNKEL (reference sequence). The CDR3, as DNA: TGTGCCAGCAGCCACGGACCGGGACTAGCAGAAGAGACCCAGTACTTC. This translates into CASSHGPGLAEETQYF.

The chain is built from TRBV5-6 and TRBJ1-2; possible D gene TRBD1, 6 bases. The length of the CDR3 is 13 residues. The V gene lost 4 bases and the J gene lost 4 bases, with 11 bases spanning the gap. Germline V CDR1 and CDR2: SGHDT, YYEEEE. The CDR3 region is CASSVDRTYGYTF. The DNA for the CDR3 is TGTGCCAGCAGCGTGGACAGAACCTATGGCTACACCTTC.

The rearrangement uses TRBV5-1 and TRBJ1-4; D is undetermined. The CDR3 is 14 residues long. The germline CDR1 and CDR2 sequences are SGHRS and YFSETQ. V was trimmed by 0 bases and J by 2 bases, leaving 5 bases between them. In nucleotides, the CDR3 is TGCGCCAGCAGCTTGGGGCCGACTAATGAAAAACTGTTTTTT. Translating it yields CASSLGPTNEKLFF.

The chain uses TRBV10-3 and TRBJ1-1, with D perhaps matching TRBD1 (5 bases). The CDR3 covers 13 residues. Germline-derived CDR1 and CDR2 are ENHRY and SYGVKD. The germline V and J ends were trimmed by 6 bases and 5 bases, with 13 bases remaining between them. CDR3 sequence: CAIREGGGTEAFF. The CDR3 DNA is TGTGCCATCAGGGAGGGCGGGGGAACTGAAGCTTTCTTT.

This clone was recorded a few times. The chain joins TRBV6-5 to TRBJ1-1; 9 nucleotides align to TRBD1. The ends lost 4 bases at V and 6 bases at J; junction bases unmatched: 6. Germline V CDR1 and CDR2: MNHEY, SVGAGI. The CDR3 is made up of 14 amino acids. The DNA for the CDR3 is TGTGCCAGCAGTTTCAGGACAGGGGCCCCTGAAGCTTTCTTT. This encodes CASSFRTGAPEAFF.

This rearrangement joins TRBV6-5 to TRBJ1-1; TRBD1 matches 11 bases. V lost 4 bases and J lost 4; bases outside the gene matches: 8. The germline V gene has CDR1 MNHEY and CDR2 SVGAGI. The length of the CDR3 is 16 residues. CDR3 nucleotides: TGTGCCAGCAGTTCCTCCGGGACAGGGGGAAGCACTGAAGCTTTCTTT. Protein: CASSSSGTGGSTEAFF.

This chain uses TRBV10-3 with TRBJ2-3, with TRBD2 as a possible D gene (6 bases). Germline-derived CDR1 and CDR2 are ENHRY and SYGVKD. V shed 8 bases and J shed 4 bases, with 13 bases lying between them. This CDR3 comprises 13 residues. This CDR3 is CAIGQGGADTQYF. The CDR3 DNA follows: TGTGCCATCGGCCAGGGAGGCGCAGATACGCAGTATTTT.